Below, 16 T cell receptor beta chains from the same sample are listed, as sequenced in a study of beta chain features in type 1 diabetes. The study's findings and limits: People with Type 1 diabetes carried modestly yet significantly shorter TCRB CDR3s in all four CD4+ subsets.

No antigen is known for these receptors. Sequencing targeted expressed TCRB transcripts, as all isolated RNA had been reverse transcribed. TCRdb keeps only in-frame clones here, not all; method: immunoSEQ multiplex PCR. This table has about 270,000 clones, roughly an eighth appearing once. The material sequenced was naive CD4+ T cells from blood. The origin of the receptors is a young man with type 1 diabetes.

This clone was detected a few times. V and J are TRBV5-1 and TRBJ2-1, with 7 bases fitting TRBD1. CDR1 SGHRS and CDR2 YFSETQ come from the germline V gene. With V trimmed by 1 base and J by 8 bases, 0 bases remained unmatched. The CDR3 length is 12 residues. CDR3 in amino acids: CASSLQGDEQFF. The CDR3 DNA is TGCGCCAGCAGCTTGCAGGGGGATGAGCAGTTCTTC.

This chain's CDR3 is CASSLPGRGYGYTF. The CDR3 coding sequence is TGTGCCAGCAGTTTGCCCGGCAGGGGGTACGGCTACACCTTC. The chain joins TRBV28 to TRBJ1-2; TRBD1 aligns across 7 bases. Germline V gene sequence: CDR1 MDHEN, CDR2 SYDVKM. This CDR3 comprises 14 residues. The trim removed 3 bases at V and 8 bases at J, leaving 9 bases unmatched.

The chain uses TRBV4-2 and TRBJ1-3, with D unclear. The CDR3 is made up of 16 amino acids. The V and J ends lost 5 bases and 0 bases respectively, with 14 bases between them. Per the germline V gene, CDR1 is LGHNA and CDR2 is YNFKEQ. DNA of the CDR3: TGTGCCAGCAGCATCAGCACGGCAGGCTCTGGAAACACCATATATTTT. Protein sequence: CASSISTAGSGNTIYF.

This clone was detected only a few times. This chain links TRBV4-2 with TRBJ1-5; D gene uncertain. This CDR3 has 14 amino acids. Trimming took off 1 base at V and 4 bases at J, with 8 bases between the two ends. Germline V lookup: CDR1 LGHNA, CDR2 YNFKEQ. The CDR3 DNA sequence: TGTGCCAGCAGCCAAGTTTCGGGAAATCAGCCCCAGCATTTT. As protein: CASSQVSGNQPQHF.

The rearrangement uses TRBV14 and TRBJ2-7; D not certain. This CDR3 comprises 12 residues. Germline lookup yields CDR1 SGHDN and CDR2 FVKESK. V dropped 3 bases and J dropped 4 bases, with 7 bases sitting between them. The CDR3 DNA follows: TGTGCCAGCAGCCAGAGCCGGTACGAGCAGTACTTC. The encoded protein is CASSQSRYEQYF.

This clone came up a few times. This chain connects TRBV28 to TRBJ1-2; tentative D call: TRBD1 (5 bases). The CDR3 covers 14 residues. Trimming cost V 3 bases and J 3 bases, with 11 bases left between them. Germline loops: CDR1 MDHEN, CDR2 SYDVKM. The CDR3 spells CASSLGHYHYGYTF. The CDR3 DNA sequence: TGTGCCAGCAGTTTGGGGCATTACCACTATGGCTACACCTTC.

This clone was counted only a few times. This sequence joins TRBV28 and TRBJ1-2; no reliable D call. The V end lost 3 bases, the J end lost 8 bases, and 10 bases lay between the germline ends. The CDR3 has 12 amino acids. Germline assignment: CDR1 MDHEN and CDR2 SYDVKM. This CDR3 reads CASSLSTRGYTF. CDR3 coding DNA: TGTGCCAGCAGTTTGTCGACCAGGGGCTACACCTTC.

This clone has more than one count but fewer than ten. This chain uses TRBV28 with TRBJ2-4; 9 positions agree with TRBD1. Germline V gene data show CDR1 as MDHEN and CDR2 as SYDVKM. J gave up 4 bases and V 5 bases, and 12 bases lay outside the gene matches. The CDR3 is 17 residues long. CDR3 in amino acids: CASSPSGQGSQKNIQYF. The DNA for the CDR3 is TGTGCCAGCAGTCCCTCGGGACAGGGATCCCAGAAAAACATTCAGTACTTC. The whole variable domain, filled in from reference TRBV28 and TRBJ2-4, reads DVKVTQSSRYLVKRTGEKVFLECVQDMDHENMFWYRQDPGLGLRLIYFSYDVKMKEKGDIPEGYSVSREKKERFSLILESASTNQTSMYLCASSPSGQGSQKNIQYFGAGTRLSVL.

This clone was detected only a few times. CDR3: CASSLTGEYEQYF. The CDR3 DNA reads as TGTGCCAGCAGTTTAACAGGAGAATACGAGCAGTACTTC. The rearrangement links TRBV28 to TRBJ2-7; possibly TRBD1 for D (5 bases). Trimming cost V 2 bases and J 4 bases, with 9 bases left between them. This CDR3 comprises 13 residues. CDR1 is MDHEN and CDR2 is SYDVKM in the germline V gene.

The sample holds a few counts of this clone. The J gene is TRBJ2-1, the V gene TRBV6-6, with 11 bases fitting TRBD1. Germline V gene data show CDR1 as MNHNY and CDR2 as SVGAGI (reference sequence). Trimming at V came to 5 bases and at J to 8 bases, leaving 11 bases not matched to a gene. The CDR3 extends over 16 amino acids. CDR3 sequence: CASSRTGTGGFDEQFF. CDR3 coding DNA: TGTGCCAGCAGTAGGACCGGGACAGGGGGATTCGATGAGCAGTTCTTC.

The CDR3 loop reads CASSQSTRKTQYF. CDR3 sequence (DNA): TGTGCCAGCAGCCAATCCACCAGGAAGACCCAGTACTTC. The chain is built from TRBV14 and TRBJ2-5; D gene unclear. CDR3 length: 13 amino acids. V was clipped by 2 bases and J by 6 bases, with 10 bases between them. Germline CDR1 and CDR2: SGHDN and FVKESK.

This clone appeared a few times. This sequence joins TRBV7-2 and TRBJ2-2, with TRBD2 matching over 10 bases. The CDR3 runs to 15 residues. Unmatched junction bases numbered 5, after V lost 5 bases and J lost 5 bases. Germline V lookup: CDR1 SGHTA, CDR2 FQGNSA. The CDR3 coding sequence is TGTGCCAGCAGCCCGACTAGCGGGTTTACCGGGGAGCTGTTTTTT. It codes for CASSPTSGFTGELFF.

The rearrangement joins TRBV29-1 to TRBJ1-2; D possibly corresponds to TRBD1 (5 bases). Trimming pared 2 bases from V and 6 bases from J, leaving 13 bases between. The CDR3 totals 13 residues. The germline CDR1 and CDR2 sequences are SQVTM and ANQGSEA. As DNA, the CDR3 is TGCAGCGTTGAATTTGCAGGGTGGAATGGCTACACCTTC. Protein product: CSVEFAGWNGYTF.

V is TRBV5-6 and J is TRBJ2-3; 13 bases match TRBD2. With V trimmed by 4 bases and J by 2 bases, 7 bases remained unmatched. From germline, CDR1 is SGHDT and CDR2 YYEEEE. The CDR3 is made up of 17 amino acids. CDR3 DNA sequence: TGTGCCAGCAGCAGACGGACTAGCGGGAGCCTCACAGATACGCAGTATTTT. Amino acids: CASSRRTSGSLTDTQYF.

This clone was seen a handful of times. The V and J genes are TRBV5-4 and TRBJ2-3; 9 bases map to TRBD2. V trimming: 3 bases; J trimming: 4 bases; junction bases outside the gene matches: 9. The CDR3 spans 16 residues. CDR1 and CDR2 (germline): SGHNT, YYREEE (reference sequence). The CDR3 DNA follows: TGTGCCAGCAGCTCAATGACTAGCGGAAGATCAGATACGCAGTATTTT. Translated: CASSSMTSGRSDTQYF.

This clone was seen a few times. The CDR3 reads CASLLLYEQYF. DNA for the CDR3: TGTGCCAGCCTCCTTCTCTACGAGCAGTACTTC. V and J are TRBV6-1 and TRBJ2-7; unclear D gene. V lost 8 bases to trimming and J lost 3 bases, with 8 bases between them. Per the germline V gene, CDR1 is MNHNS and CDR2 is SASEGT. CDR3 length equals 11 residues.